The next 29 T cell receptor beta chains were all read from a single sample in a study of blood T cell repertoires in COVID-19. The table came from immunoSEQ multiplex PCR; TCRdb's copy has only in-frame clones and leaves some out. The sample lists 300,000 to 450,000 clones, 89% seen once, with approximately 3% in the top ten. Source material: peripheral blood. These receptors were collected from a woman aged 25 to 39 with COVID-19, enrolled during active disease.

The chain is built from TRBV9 and TRBJ1-1; tentative D call: TRBD1 (5 bases). This CDR3 is 15 amino acids long. CDR1 SGDLS and CDR2 YYNGEE come from the germline V gene. The germline V and J ends were trimmed by 4 bases and 0 bases, with 13 bases remaining between them. The CDR3 DNA follows: TGTGCCAGCAGCACTGGGGCCCAAATGAACACTGAAGCTTTCTTT. Residues: CASSTGAQMNTEAFF.

The chain combines TRBV11-2 with TRBJ2-2, with TRBD2 as a possible D gene (5 bases). Trimming cost V 1 base and J 6 bases, with 15 bases left between them. The germline V gene encodes CDR1 SGHAT and CDR2 FQNNGV. This CDR3 is built from 16 residues. In DNA, the CDR3 is TGTGCCAGCAGCTTAGTGTTAGCGCGCCCCCCCGGGGAGCTGTTTTTT. Translation gives CASSLVLARPPGELFF.

This clone was observed a few times. The chain combines TRBV6-5 with TRBJ1-4; D is ambiguous. Germline CDR1 and CDR2: MNHEY and SVGAGI. The CDR3 has 15 amino acids. V was cut by 2 bases and J by 8 bases, with 15 bases left in between. The CDR3 DNA is TGTGCCAGCAGTTACCTGGCAGACGGGAGGGAAAAACTGTTTTTT. Translation gives CASSYLADGREKLFF.

This clone has just a few counts. The chain joins TRBV7-8 to TRBJ2-7; the match to TRBD2 covers 12 bases. The trim removed 5 bases at V and 1 base at J, leaving 9 bases unmatched. This CDR3 comprises 17 residues. Germline CDR1 is SGHVS and CDR2 is FQNEAQ. CDR3 nucleotides: TGTGCCAGCAGCCCTAGGACTAGCGGGAACCCTTCCTACGAGCAGTACGTC. It codes for CASSPRTSGNPSYEQYV.

The rearrangement links TRBV6-5 to TRBJ1-1; 7 bases line up with TRBD1. The V segment lost 9 bases and the J segment 0 bases; nucleotides outside the gene matches: 4. The CDR3 spans 13 residues. Germline values: CDR1 MNHEY, CDR2 SVGAGI. Here the CDR3 reads CASTGTVNTEAFF. The CDR3 DNA follows: TGTGCCAGTACCGGGACAGTGAACACTGAAGCTTTCTTT.

The rearrangement links TRBV27 to TRBJ1-6, with D possibly TRBD1 on 5 matching bases. Germline CDR1 MNHEY, CDR2 SMNVEV (reference sequence). Trimming stripped 6 bases from V and 3 bases from J, with 18 bases between. There are 17 residues in the CDR3. The DNA of the CDR3 is TGTGCCAGCAGCCAACACTTCCAGGGAGGCTATAATTCACCCCTCCACTTT. It encodes CASSQHFQGGYNSPLHF.

This clone was seen more than once but under ten times. This chain joins TRBV20-1 and TRBJ2-3, with D possibly TRBD1 on 5 matching bases. The CDR3 spans 11 residues. V lost 4 bases and J 9 bases, leaving 11 bases between the germline ends. Germline assignment: CDR1 DFQATT and CDR2 SNEGSKA (reference sequence). The CDR3 DNA is TGCAGTGCTATGTTGTCAGGGACGCAGTATTTT. Protein product: CSAMLSGTQYF.

This chain uses TRBV6-2 or TRBV6-3 with TRBJ1-5; 8 positions agree with TRBD1. The CDR3 is 15 residues long. V lost 6 bases and J lost 3; bases outside the gene matches: 7. Germline-derived CDR1 and CDR2 are MNHEY and SVGEGT. The CDR3 DNA sequence: TGTGCCAGCAGCCCGGACAGGGTGCTCAATCAGCCCCAGCATTTT. Residues: CASSPDRVLNQPQHF.

The chain links TRBV19 to TRBJ1-2, with TRBD1 matching over 9 bases. This CDR3 is 16 amino acids long. V was pared by 0 bases and J by 7 bases, with 9 bases of the junction left unmatched. Looked up from germline, CDR1 is LNHDA and CDR2 is SQIVND (reference sequence). CDR3 loop: CASSIELGQGFGGYTF. DNA of the CDR3: TGTGCCAGTAGTATAGAACTGGGACAGGGTTTTGGTGGCTACACCTTC.

The chain has TRBV4-2 and TRBJ2-7; 11 bases line up with TRBD2. Germline trimming cut 2 bases from V and 4 bases from J; bases unmatched to any gene: 4. The CDR3 is 15 residues long. Germline CDR1 LGHNA, CDR2 YNFKEQ. The CDR3 DNA is TGTGCCAGCAGCCAACTAGCGGGGGGTACGTACGAGCAGTACTTC. This gives the protein CASSQLAGGTYEQYF.

The chain employs TRBV7-9 and TRBJ1-1; a weak D match, TRBD1 (5 bases). The V gene lost 5 bases and the J gene lost 10 bases, with 14 bases spanning the gap. The CDR3 loop spans 12 amino acids. The germline V gene has CDR1 SEHNR and CDR2 FQNEAQ (reference sequence). The DNA of the CDR3 is TGTGCCAGCAGCCTGGACGGCGGGGGAGCTTTCTTT. It is translated as CASSLDGGGAFF.

V usage is TRBV5-4 and J usage is TRBJ2-2; 7 bases agree with TRBD2. Germline V gives CDR1 SGHNT, CDR2 YYREEE (reference sequence). V lost 2 bases, J lost 5 bases, and 15 bases stayed unmatched. The CDR3 is 18 amino acids. The CDR3 coding sequence is TGTGCCAGCAGCTTAGGGTCTTACGGCGGCGGGAGAACCGGGGAGCTGTTTTTT. Translating it yields CASSLGSYGGGRTGELFF.

V usage is TRBV10-3 and J usage is TRBJ2-1, with 9 bases matching TRBD2. The trim removed 9 bases at V and 8 bases at J, leaving 14 bases unmatched. This CDR3 spans 15 amino acids. The germline V gene has CDR1 ENHRY and CDR2 SYGVKD. The CDR3 bases are TGTGCCATTACTCGAGGGACTAGCAAAAGGGATGAGCAGTTCTTC. Its protein product is CAITRGTSKRDEQFF.

The gene calls are TRBV27 and TRBJ2-1, with D tentatively TRBD2 (5 bases). This CDR3 contains 14 residues. CDR1 MNHEY and CDR2 SMNVEV come from the germline V gene (reference sequence). V lost 6 bases and J 7 bases, leaving 16 bases between the germline ends. CDR3: CASRPLAEPNEQFF. In nucleotides, the CDR3 is TGTGCCAGCAGGCCCCTAGCAGAGCCTAATGAGCAGTTCTTC.

The CDR3 bases are TGTGCCAGCAGCGTAGGACTAGCGGGAGGGGAAGATACGCAGTATTTT. Translated: CASSVGLAGGEDTQYF. V is TRBV9 and J is TRBJ2-3; 14 nucleotides line up with TRBD2. With V trimmed by 0 bases and J by 5 bases, 2 bases remained unmatched. Germline assignment: CDR1 SGDLS and CDR2 YYNGEE. This CDR3 has 16 residues. Variable domain in full (rest from reference TRBV9 and TRBJ2-3): DSGVTQTPKHLITATGQRVTLRCSPRSGDLSVYWYQQSLDQGLQFLIQYYNGEERAKGNILERFSAQQFPDLHSELNLSSLELGDSALYFCASSVGLAGGEDTQYFGPGTRLTVL.

The V call is TRBV7-2, the J call TRBJ2-1, with 9 bases fitting TRBD2. This CDR3 spans 16 amino acids. In germline, CDR1 is SGHTA, CDR2 FQGNSA. The ends lost 4 bases at V and 7 bases at J; junction bases unmatched: 11. This chain's CDR3 is CASSSGSGRSGNEQFF. CDR3 DNA: TGTGCCAGCAGCTCCGGTAGCGGGAGATCGGGTAATGAGCAGTTCTTC.

The chain has TRBV5-1 and TRBJ2-7; TRBD1 matches 9 bases. From germline, CDR1 is SGHRS and CDR2 YFSETQ. The CDR3 has 14 amino acids. The junction had 4 bases not matched to a gene; V was cut back by 4 bases and J by 2 bases. The CDR3: CASSPDRGPYEQYF. In DNA form, the CDR3 reads TGCGCCAGCAGCCCGGACAGGGGCCCCTACGAGCAGTACTTC.

For the CDR3, the DNA is TGTGCCAGCAGTGAATCGTTGACAGGGGGGGTTCACACGGGTACGCAGTATTTT. Translating it yields CASSESLTGGVHTGTQYF. The V call is TRBV25-1, the J call TRBJ2-3, with TRBD1 matching over 9 bases. The germline gives CDR1 MGHDK, CDR2 SYGVNS. This CDR3 contains 18 residues. With V trimmed by 1 base and J by 8 bases, 16 bases remained unmatched.

The count of this clone is one. This rearrangement joins TRBV11-2 to TRBJ1-5; D remains unclear. Per germline, CDR1 SGHAT and CDR2 FQNNGV. The V and J ends lost 5 bases and 0 bases respectively, with 17 bases between them. There are 17 residues in the CDR3. For the CDR3, the DNA is TGTGCCAGCAGCCCCGGGGTGAGTGGCTATAGCAATCAGCCCCAGCATTTT. As protein: CASSPGVSGYSNQPQHF. Full variable domain (remainder filled in from reference TRBV11-2 and TRBJ1-5): EAGVAQSPRYKIIEKRQSVAFWCNPISGHATLYWYQQILGQGPKLLIQFQNNGVVDDSQLPKDRFSAERLKGVDSTLKIQPAKLEDSAVYLCASSPGVSGYSNQPQHFGDGTRLSIL.

V and J are TRBV3-1 (or the pseudogene TRBV3-2) and TRBJ2-7; 7 bases fit TRBD2. V was pared by 2 bases and J by 5 bases, with 3 bases of the junction left unmatched. CDR1 is LGHDT, CDR2 YNNKEL, per germline (reference sequence). This CDR3 spans 13 amino acids. The chain's CDR3 is CASSQLAGDEQYF. DNA for the CDR3: TGTGCCAGCAGCCAACTCGCGGGGGACGAGCAGTACTTC.

This rearrangement joins TRBV5-4 to TRBJ1-2; no clear D. The CDR3 loop spans 15 amino acids. Germline assignment: CDR1 SGHNT and CDR2 YYREEE (reference sequence). V lost 0 bases and J 2 bases, leaving 11 bases between the germline ends. The CDR3 loop is CASSLAYARNYGYTF. The CDR3 region has the DNA TGTGCCAGCAGCTTGGCCTACGCACGGAACTATGGCTACACCTTC.

This clone was counted only a few times. The CDR3 reads CASSPADFSGNTIYF. DNA of the CDR3: TGTGCCAGCTCACCGGCGGATTTCTCTGGAAACACCATATATTTT. V gene TRBV18 combines with J gene TRBJ1-3; D remains ambiguous. This CDR3 spans 15 amino acids. V gave up 3 bases and J gave up 0 bases, with 9 bases separating them. CDR1 and CDR2 from the germline V gene are KGHSH and LQKENI. Drawing the rest from reference TRBV18 and TRBJ1-3, the complete variable domain is NAGVMQNPRHLVRRRGQEARLRCSPMKGHSHVYWYRQLPEEGLKFMVYLQKENIIDESGMPKERFSAEFPKEGPSILRIQQVVRGDSAAYFCASSPADFSGNTIYFGEGSWLTVV.

J is TRBJ1-5 and V is TRBV4-1; 9 bases agree with TRBD1. This CDR3 region has 16 residues. The ends lost 3 bases at V and 1 base at J; junction bases unmatched: 4. Germline V gene lookup returns CDR1 MGHRA and CDR2 YSYEKL. Here the CDR3 reads CASSQVGTGSNQPQHF. CDR3 in DNA: TGCGCCAGCAGCCAGGTTGGGACAGGGAGCAATCAGCCCCAGCATTTT.

The J gene is TRBJ2-3, the V gene TRBV5-1; 9 positions agree with TRBD2. The trim removed 4 bases at V and 5 bases at J, leaving 11 bases unmatched. The CDR3 consists of 16 residues. Germline CDR1 reads SGHRS; CDR2 reads YFSETQ. The CDR3 region is CASSHIQREAGDTQYF. The CDR3 DNA reads TGCGCCAGCAGCCATATTCAGCGGGAGGCGGGAGATACGCAGTATTTT.

This clone is a singleton in its sample. The V call is TRBV5-4, the J call TRBJ2-1; maybe TRBD2 (7 bases). Trimming took 0 bases from V and 4 from J, leaving 14 bases between them. The CDR3 extends over 16 amino acids. Germline V gives CDR1 SGHNT, CDR2 YYREEE (reference sequence). CDR3 in amino acids: CASSLEAGASYNEQFF. The CDR3 DNA reads as TGTGCCAGCAGCTTGGAGGCGGGGGCCTCTTACAATGAGCAGTTCTTC.

The chain combines TRBV4-3 with TRBJ2-3; 7 nucleotides line up with TRBD2. Germline V gene lookup returns CDR1 LGHNA and CDR2 YSLEER. Unmatched junction bases numbered 16, after V lost 4 bases and J lost 6 bases. CDR3 length equals 17 residues. CDR3 loop: CASSPSQGAGWSDTQYF. The CDR3, as DNA: TGCGCCAGCAGCCCTAGCCAGGGAGCGGGATGGTCCGATACGCAGTATTTT.

The chain joins TRBV27 to TRBJ1-4, with TRBD1 matching 10 bases. The CDR3 loop spans 19 amino acids. With 2 bases clipped from V and 0 bases from J, the junction kept 9 bases outside the gene matches. Germline CDR1 MNHEY, CDR2 SMNVEV (reference sequence). This chain's CDR3 is CASSLHLDGQGATNEKLFF. The CDR3 coding sequence is TGTGCCAGCAGTTTACATCTGGACGGACAGGGGGCAACTAATGAAAAACTGTTTTTT.

This clone showed up just a few times. J is TRBJ1-1 and V is TRBV10-3; a possible D gene is TRBD1 (5 bases). CDR3 length: 14 residues. Trimming left V 2 bases short and J 2 bases short, with 9 bases between. The germline V gene encodes CDR1 ENHRY and CDR2 SYGVKD. CDR3 in amino acids: CAISERGTNTEAFF. The CDR3 DNA sequence: TGTGCCATCAGTGAGCGGGGGACCAACACTGAAGCTTTCTTT.

The V gene is TRBV27, the J gene TRBJ2-2, with 7 bases fitting TRBD1. Trimming took 4 bases from V and 7 from J; bases not matched to a gene: 9. The length of the CDR3 is 15 residues. Germline CDR1 and CDR2: MNHEY and SMNVEV (reference sequence). CDR3 sequence: CASSSDYRGSGELFF. The DNA for the CDR3 is TGTGCCAGCAGTTCCGACTACAGGGGCAGCGGGGAGCTGTTTTTT.